The TCR beta chain described here comes from a study of cytomegalovirus exposure and HLA in healthy donors listed by TCRdb under 2017. Notes on the research overall: An earlier analysis of around 600 of the donors reported about 290 Gb of sequence data and 117 million unique TCR beta sequences from roughly 200 million T cells. Using immunosequencing, the study profiled T cell repertoires from 666 subjects and related those repertoires to cytomegalovirus serostatus. An early release covering about 600 HLA-typed donors comprised about 290 gigabases of sequencing data and tens of millions of unique TCR sequences. A later genetic analysis took genome-wide SNP genotypes for about three fifths of the roughly 700 donors and used that subset as a discovery cohort. The study aimed to test whether cataloging public T cell receptors could reveal signatures of past pathogen exposure. In the later analysis, no new phenotypic data were used to find candidate immune exposures; instead, reliance was placed on TCR beta sequences and their occurrence across donors. Among 300 to 450 genotyped donors of the cohort, an average of 235,054 unique TCR beta nucleotide sequences were sequenced per donor, roughly 20% of them non-productive. The number of donors typed differed by locus, with about 629-630 for A, B, C, DRB1 and DQB1, roughly 520 for DQA1, nearly 610 for DPA1, and around 460 for DPB1. Of the roughly 400 genotyped donors, about 84% fell in the genetic ancestry cluster associated with self-reported Caucasian donors. Donor age, sex, ethnicity and CMV serostatus were compiled alongside the repertoire data. A later analysis re-examined previously published TCR beta repertoires from 600 to 700 donors and added high-resolution HLA genotyping to investigate patterns of TCR occurrence. To decide whether each TCR beta V gene segment behaved as functional or pseudogenic, an earlier analysis of several hundred of the donors relied on high-throughput TCR beta sequencing. To predict cytomegalovirus infection status, the study combined high-throughput TCR immunosequencing, statistical association of individual TCRs with disease status, and machine learning. Roughly 5 DR-DQ haplotypes were handled as single units for association and clustering, since linkage in the cohort was strong. Every discovery cohort repertoire had been produced on one sequencing platform. HLA typing included class I and class II loci at four-digit resolution. In addition to the first cohort of roughly 700 subjects, a separate validation cohort of about 120 different subjects was used. Broad study findings and their caveats: Linkage disequilibrium might explain the correlated functional status among segregating V segments, but an unknown experimental factor could not be ruled out. In a later genetic analysis, fewer N-insertions in productive TCRs were reported among donors in an Asian-associated ancestry cluster than the approximately 710-donor mean. Because the 87-base-pair reads could not distinguish some IMGT-functional V segments, including TRBV6-2 and TRBV6-3, those segments were excluded. Because counts were too low, 15 to 20 rarely observed V segments, including chromosome 9 orphons, were excluded from the earlier analysis of 587 of the donors. In a later analysis, HLA-associated TCR beta chains showed more clonal expansion and lower generation probabilities than non-associated chains that were equally common. Most TCR sequences were observed very rarely across donors, whereas some public TCRs were present in many individuals. Broadly in line with IMGT annotations, most TCR beta V segments showed up in productive rearrangements about 90% or about 30% of the time in an earlier analysis of 450 to 600 of the donors. A cluster of highly shared sequence variants was judged likely to be a technical artifact of the sequencing pipeline. Most CMV-associated TCR beta chains appeared to be HLA-restricted in a later analysis, and the HLA associations seemed to be driven largely by CMV exposure. In vitro tests confirmed that a few of the cytomegalovirus-associated TCR beta chains recognize cytomegalovirus antigens. The only immune exposure information available for the cohort was CMV serostatus. Assigning TCR associations to individual alleles was difficult when HLA alleles, especially DR and DQ, strongly co-occurred. Cytomegalovirus status was reported to be diagnosed by the classifier with high specificity and sensitivity in both the original and validation cohorts. Because HLA typing was missing for some donors at each locus, association tests included only the typed subset. This cohort had only TCR beta chains sequenced, and the lack of alpha or paired-chain data limited which features could be detected. According to a later analysis, TCR association rates differed among HLA loci, with DRB1 alleles showing the most associated TCRs and HLA-C alleles showing the fewest. The study gave a list of some 150 TCR beta chains associated with cytomegalovirus. In a later genetic analysis, a missense DCLRE1C variant was associated with V-gene and J-gene trimming of TCR beta chains, and the association was replicated in an independent cohort. A further reported finding was that TCR beta sequences accurately predicted the HLA-A and HLA-B alleles for most subjects in the first cohort. A later analysis reported that several top co-occurrence clusters appeared linked to parvovirus B19, influenza, CMV and Epstein-Barr virus. Presence/absence analyses assumed roughly uniform sequencing depth across donors, an assumption that may not hold. According to the authors, the approach could potentially be generalized to other disease states and immunological phenotypes. In a later analysis, 16,951 TCR beta sequences were associated with specific HLA alleles at a false discovery rate of 0.05.

On this clone: Its cognate antigen has yet to be identified. Per-base qualities were not stored, and no clone one base away is much larger.

V is cut back by 5 bases and J by 0 bases, with 2 bases in the junction unmatched. The CDR3 holds 15 amino acids from the cysteine to the phenylalanine. Only CDR3 DNA remains: 45 bases, in frame from the first base. The germline V gene gives CDR1 as MRHNA and CDR2 as SNTAGT. Library method: the immunoSEQ multiplex PCR assay. A mixture of 60 forward primers for TCR Vbeta segments and 13 reverse primers for TCR Jbeta segments was used in the multiplex PCR. Amplification of the CDR3 region of rearranged TCR beta genes was performed with a multiplex PCR assay on genomic DNA. Amplified TCR beta libraries were sequenced as 87-base-pair reads on the Illumina HiSeq System. As for the authors' bioinformatics: A later analysis tallied 75 million to 95 million unique TCR beta chains across the 666 repertoires, and 10 million to 11 million of those chains were shared by two or more donors. A nearest-neighbor algorithm error-corrected the raw reads and collapsed the reads into unique sequences, merging closely related sequences to remove PCR and sequencing errors. Alignment of CDR3 sequences to IMGT reference sequences was used to assign V, D and J gene segments. For a sequence to be retained, a match of at least six nucleotides to both a V gene segment and a J gene segment was required. Rearrangements were classified as productive when the CDR3 lacked stop codons and remained in frame with V and J, and all other rearrangements were classified as non-productive. CDR3 was defined according to IMGT convention as the region running from the second conserved V-encoded cysteine to the conserved J-encoded phenylalanine. The earlier analysis of some 600 of the donors excluded sequences that lacked an unambiguous match to a single V gene segment. In an earlier analysis of 587 of the donors, a V segment was called functional when productive rearrangements were above 56.7%, and segregating when the standard deviation between donors exceeded 5%. A statistical classification framework was developed to diagnose cytomegalovirus status using the catalog of TCR beta chain sequences. V and J gene assignment, in a later analysis, came from comparing TCR nucleotide sequences with IMGT/GENE-DB human TR gene sequences. A later analysis assigned CDR3 sequences and most-parsimonious VDJ recombination scenarios with the TCRdist pipeline. In a later analysis, each TCR beta chain was defined by its CDR3 amino acid sequence together with its V-gene family, and reads lacking a unique V-gene family were excluded. A later analysis removed several hundred highly shared, low-generation-probability nucleotide sequences to deal with suspected cross-contamination and a sequencing artifact. In a later analysis, a clonal expansion index for each public chain was calculated from normalized within-repertoire ranks of inferred template counts. Generation probabilities in a later analysis came from a VDJ recombination model fitted to out-of-frame rearrangements, and those results were checked against IGoR. Hypergeometric tests were used in a later analysis to score TCR-TCR, TCR-HLA and TCR-CMV co-occurrence, with a repertoire-size bias correction applied to the TCR pairs. False discovery rates were estimated in a later analysis by permuting HLA or CMV assignments 20 times. In a later analysis, co-occurring TCRs were grouped using DBSCAN, and TCRdist sequence similarity was added for clustering within HLA-allele-positive subsets. Co-occurrence clustering excluded repertoires with fewer than 30,000 or more than 120,000 public chains, plus five with anomalous nucleotide sharing. As stored in TCRdb, this immuneACCESS dataset retains in-frame rearrangements with V and J assigned. A fraction of the clones does not appear; measured against another copy, unresolved V genes explain less than half of the discrepancy, and the remainder lacks a known reason. The V and J calls and clone size come from that table; D and trimming were worked out from the DNA. In this sample the table shows hundreds of thousands of clones, about 75% of which occur a single time. Around 1.7% of the sample comes from the top ten.

The cohort comprised fewer than 700 healthy bone marrow donors. All cohort members were sampled while nominally healthy, although unrecorded immune exposures were likely present. The donor tested CMV seronegative and was one of the 352 seronegative cohort members. Every donor gave a peripheral blood sample, and the peripheral blood mononuclear cells from that sample were used for TCR beta sequencing. Genomic DNA extraction from the blood cell samples was performed with the Qiagen DNeasy Blood Extraction Kit. This receptor was taken from a young man in good health and CMV-seronegative. Sequenced sample: PBMCs. The sequence links TRBV6-4 to TRBJ2-3; TRBD2 lines up with 10 middle nucleotides. CDR3 sequence: CASSSTSGSTDTQYF. The DNA sequence follows: TGTGCCAGCAGTTCGACTAGCGGGAGCACAGATACGCAGTATTTT.